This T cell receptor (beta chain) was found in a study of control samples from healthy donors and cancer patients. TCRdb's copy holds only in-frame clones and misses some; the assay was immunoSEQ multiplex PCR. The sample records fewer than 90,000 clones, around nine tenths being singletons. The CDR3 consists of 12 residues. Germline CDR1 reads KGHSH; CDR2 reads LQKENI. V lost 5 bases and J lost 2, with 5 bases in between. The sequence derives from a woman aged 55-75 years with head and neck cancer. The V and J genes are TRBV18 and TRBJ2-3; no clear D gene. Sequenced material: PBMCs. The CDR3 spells CASSFNTDTQYF. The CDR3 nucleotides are TGTGCCAGCTCATTCAACACAGATACGCAGTATTTT.